This TCR beta chain came from a study of shared clonotypes between healthy human individuals. CDR3 length equals 14 residues. The ends lost 8 bases at V and 1 base at J; junction bases unmatched: 4. The germline gives CDR1 MNHEY, CDR2 SVGAGI. The DNA input per sorted-subset replicate PCR was 200 to 250 ng, corresponding to 30,000 or so T cell genomes. This table comes from immunoSEQ multiplex PCR, and its TCRdb copy is limited to in-frame clones, with some not included. The sample has under 2,500,000 clones; around 95% are singletons. As regards this clone: Distinct nucleotide sequences in the sample also encode this CDR3.

The source material was naive CD4+ T cells sorted from blood. Subset given: CD45RA+ positively selected. The rearrangement uses TRBV6-5 and TRBJ2-2; TRBD1 aligns across 7 bases. This TCR came from a man between 18 and 35 years old in good health. CDR3 region: CASSRTGNTGELFF. The DNA of the CDR3 is TGTGCCAGCTCTAGGACAGGGAACACCGGGGAGCTGTTTTTT.